Below, one T cell receptor beta chain is given with its context. Its antigen is not identified. The record originates from a study of human T cells and chemical hapten exposure. Study outcomes and limitations: All donors were alopecia patients, so their immunity may differ from that of healthy people.

The treatment here: therapeutic diphenylcyclopropenone sensitization with weekly scalp DPC. Sample donors consisted of patients with alopecia, aged 18 to 70 years, who were suitable for DPC. The study extracted total RNA from unfractionated whole blood. Library construction involved attaching unique molecular identifiers to individual cDNA molecules, which allowed quantitative, reproducible TCR counting. TCRdb re-derived calls from the reads in MiXCR, one entry per CDR3 protein. This repertoire shows about 800 distinct CDR3 sequences, roughly 52% found once; its top ten account for about 6.4%. The CDR3 runs 14 residues. Trimming removed 3 bases at V and 0 bases at J, with 9 bases between. Germline V gives CDR1 SGHTA, CDR2 FQGNSA.

Sequences were derived from whole blood, sampled before DPC sensitization or 2, 6, or about 24 weeks after (not recorded which). This chain joins TRBV7-2 and TRBJ2-7, with D hard to call. This TCR was recovered from an adult with alopecia areata. Some clones in this sample may be carry-over from other donors' samples. This table probably holds off-target reads from a library built for another chain. Written as DNA, the CDR3 is TGTGCCAGCAGCTTGTTCCGGAGCTCCTACGAGCAGTACTTC. It encodes CASSLFRSSYEQYF.